Shown below are 12 T cell receptor beta chains from a single sample sequenced in a study of T cell responses to AZD1222 COVID-19 vaccine listed by TCRdb under 2021. The time point label, read with the paper, signifies: about 28 days (+/-7) after the second vaccine dose. Libraries were prepared through the immunoSEQ multiplex PCR assay. The clones in this table, taken by TCRdb from immuneACCESS, are in-frame only. Not every clone is retained; where verified, under half of the shortfall comes from an unresolved V gene, and the cause of the rest is unknown. This sample holds about 160,000 clones; 70% to 90% were observed only once. Clones ranked in the top ten supply 4.3% of the sample. This specimen was peripheral blood, taken 28 days after the second AZD1222 dose. These TCRs come from an adult who received the AZD1222 COVID-19 vaccine.

This clone was observed a handful of times. The chain carries TRBV30 and TRBJ1-6; unclear D gene. Germline CDR1 GTSNPN, CDR2 SVGIG (reference sequence). This CDR3 contains 16 residues. V lost 0 bases to trimming and J lost 5 bases, with 14 bases between them. CDR3 nucleotides: TGTGCCTGGAGTGTTCAGTACGCATCAAATAATTCACCCCTCCACTTT. This codes for CAWSVQYASNNSPLHF.

The chain combines TRBV9 with TRBJ2-2; D unclear. Per germline, CDR1 SGDLS and CDR2 YYNGEE. V was trimmed by 0 bases and J by 3 bases, leaving 9 bases between them. The CDR3 is made up of 15 amino acids. CDR3 nucleotide sequence: TGTGCCAGCAGCGTAGCTTCGACCGACACCGGGGAGCTGTTTTTT. The encoded protein is CASSVASTDTGELFF.

DNA for the CDR3: TGTGCCATCCCCGGGGTATCGAACACCGGGGAGCTGTTTTTT. Translated, it gives CAIPGVSNTGELFF. J is TRBJ2-2 and V is TRBV10-3; D possibly corresponds to TRBD2 (5 bases). The germline gives CDR1 ENHRY, CDR2 SYGVKD. This CDR3 comprises 14 residues. The V gene lost 8 bases and the J gene lost 0 bases, with 10 bases spanning the gap.

The V call is TRBV4-2, the J call TRBJ1-5; 8 bases are shared with TRBD1. Germline CDR1 and CDR2: LGHNA and YNFKEQ. With 1 base clipped from V and 2 bases from J, the junction kept 4 bases outside the gene matches. This CDR3 has 16 amino acids. The CDR3 sequence: CASSQVGQGGNQPQHF. DNA for the CDR3: TGTGCCAGCAGCCAAGTAGGACAGGGCGGCAATCAGCCCCAGCATTTT.

The chain uses TRBV10-3 and TRBJ1-2; D gene uncertain. Looked up from germline, CDR1 is ENHRY and CDR2 is SYGVKD. Trimming left V 3 bases short and J 4 bases short, with 12 bases between. This CDR3 contains 14 residues. The chain's CDR3 is CAISESKTIYGYTF. In nucleotides, the CDR3 is TGTGCCATCAGTGAATCAAAGACGATCTATGGCTACACCTTC.

The chain uses TRBV9 and TRBJ2-5, with 8 bases lining up with TRBD2. In germline, CDR1 is SGDLS, CDR2 YYNGEE. The CDR3 has 17 amino acids. V dropped 2 bases and J dropped 5; count of bases not matched to a gene: 14. CDR3 coding DNA: TGTGCCAGCAGCGTCTCATATCCGGGGGGGCCTTCGGAGACCCAGTACTTC. Translation: CASSVSYPGGPSETQYF.

The chain recombines TRBV11-2 with TRBJ2-3; no clear D gene. The germline V gene encodes CDR1 SGHAT and CDR2 FQNNGV. CDR3 length: 17 amino acids. The V gene lost 0 bases and the J gene lost 0 bases, with 13 bases spanning the gap. Written as DNA, the CDR3 is TGTGCCAGCAGCTTAGATTATAGGGTAGCTAGCACAGATACGCAGTATTTT. Encoded protein: CASSLDYRVASTDTQYF.

This chain links TRBV11-3 with TRBJ2-5; weak D call: TRBD1 (5 bases). The V end was cut by 1 base, the J end by 7 bases, with 10 bases between. CDR1 and CDR2 (germline): SGHNT, YENEEA. The CDR3 is 13 residues long. CDR3 nucleotide sequence: TGTGCCAGCAGCTTAGGACAGATAGGGACCCAGTACTTC. It is translated as CASSLGQIGTQYF.

This clone was observed once. The genes are TRBV6-1 and TRBJ2-7; D tentatively fits TRBD1 or TRBD2 (5 bases each). CDR1 and CDR2 (germline): MNHNS, SASEGT. V was shortened by 2 bases and J by 6 bases, with 14 bases between the two germline ends. CDR3 length: 14 residues. The CDR3 is CASSELGQGSEQYF. As DNA, the CDR3 is TGTGCCAGCAGTGAATTAGGACAAGGGAGCGAGCAGTACTTC.

The CDR3 sequence is CAITNPVGQLSGANVLTF. As DNA, the CDR3 is TGTGCCATCACGAACCCGGTGGGACAGCTCTCTGGGGCCAACGTCCTGACTTTC. The rearrangement joins TRBV10-3 to TRBJ2-6, with 7 nucleotides matching TRBD1. The CDR3 is 18 residues long. Germline V lookup: CDR1 ENHRY, CDR2 SYGVKD. V lost 7 bases to trimming and J lost 0 bases; unmatched junction nucleotides: 12.

This chain uses TRBV7-3 with TRBJ2-5; D is possibly TRBD1 (6 bases). Germline assignment: CDR1 SGHTA and CDR2 FQGTGA. The V and J ends lost 2 bases and 5 bases respectively, with 9 bases between them. The CDR3 runs to 13 residues. CDR3 in amino acids: CASSLGGEETQYF. CDR3 in DNA: TGTGCCAGCAGCTTAGGGGGCGAGGAGACCCAGTACTTC.

This clone is a singleton in its sample. The chain uses TRBV5-1 and TRBJ2-2; 7 bases align to TRBD2. This CDR3 comprises 16 residues. With V trimmed by 0 bases and J by 6 bases, 8 bases remained unmatched. CDR1 SGHRS and CDR2 YFSETQ come from the germline V gene. The CDR3 DNA follows: TGCGCCAGCAGCTTGGTTTGGACTAGAGAAGCCGGGGAGCTGTTTTTT. It is translated as CASSLVWTREAGELFF.